This T cell receptor (beta chain) was identified during a study of blood T cell repertoires in COVID-19. Study-level information: Sites across the United States, Italy and Spain contributed samples from acute and convalescent COVID-19. Nucleic acid was either cDNA or gDNA, and it came from T cells, B-cell-depleted T cells, or PBMCs.

One Seattle source followed patients from active infection through their disease course. In germline, CDR1 is MNHEY, CDR2 SVGEGT. There are 16 residues in the CDR3. After removal of 4 bases from V and 2 bases from J, the junction contained 3 bases not matched to a gene. Original methodology: How many nucleated cells were present was estimated from reference gene primer amplification. Clones were read by immunoSEQ multiplex PCR, and TCRdb kept only the in-frame ones, dropping some. V and J calls and clone size come straight from that table; D and trimming were deduced from the DNA. Of 200,000 to 250,000 clones listed, about 83% were seen once; the top ten hold over 0.95%.

The chain links TRBV6-2 or TRBV6-3 to TRBJ2-2; 11 nucleotides line up with TRBD1. This sequence was found in a woman aged 30 to 39 with COVID-19, enrolled during active disease. The sample was peripheral blood. CDR3 protein: CASSWGTGGNTGELFF. CDR3 DNA: TGTGCCAGCAGTTGGGGGACAGGGGGTAACACCGGGGAGCTGTTTTTT.